The rows below give T cell receptor beta chains drawn from one sample of a study of T cell changes during pregnancy in multiple sclerosis. TCRdb keeps only in-frame clones here, not all; method: immunoSEQ multiplex PCR. The repertoire consists of some 38,000 clones, with 85% to 90% occurring once and the leading ten covering approximately 6.7%. The sequencing here drew on CD8+ T cells from peripheral blood mononuclear cells, taken in the third trimester of pregnancy. These receptors came from a female donor with multiple sclerosis, enrolled in a pregnancy study. CDR3s include the opening cysteine and the closing phenylalanine or tryptophan. D genes are given only for firm matches.

>.|TRBV4-1|TRBJ1-1|15
TGCGCCAGCAGCCAAGCCTCGAGGGGGGGCACTGAAGCTTTCTTT
CASSQASRGGTEAFF
>TRBD2|TRBV15|TRBJ2-1|17
TGTGCCACCAGCAGAGAAGCGGCCGGACTAGCGGGGGGCTATCAGTTCTTC
CATSREAAGLAGGYQFF
>.|TRBV7-9|TRBJ2-6|13
TGTGCCAGCAGCTTAGGGGCCCTGGCCGTCCTGACTTTC
CASSLGALAVLTF
>TRBD2|TRBV11-3|TRBJ2-3|17
TGTGCCAGCAGCTTGGGACTAGCGGGGGGTCTGGCAGATACGCAGTATTTT
CASSLGLAGGLADTQYF
>.|TRBV6-5|TRBJ1-2|15
TGTGCCAGCAGTTACCCGGAGGGCTCTAACTATGGCTACACCTTC
CASSYPEGSNYGYTF
>TRBD2|TRBV9|TRBJ2-3|16
TGTGCCAGCAGCGTCTATAGCGGGGGGAACACAGATACGCAGTATTTT
CASSVYSGGNTDTQYF
>TRBD1|TRBV2|TRBJ1-1|12
TGTGCCAGCAGACAGGGGAGGACTGAAGCTTTCTTT
CASRQGRTEAFF
>.|TRBV7-6|TRBJ1-2|13
TGTGCCAGCAGCTTAGTGGGGAGCGAAGGCTACACCTTC
CASSLVGSEGYTF
>.|TRBV4-3|TRBJ2-3|16
TGCGCCAGCAGCCAAGAACGAGCGGGTGTCACAGATACGCAGTATTTT
CASSQERAGVTDTQYF
>.|TRBV4-2|TRBJ2-1|13
TGTGCCAGCAGCCAAGGACTAGGGTGGGAGCAGTTCTTC
CASSQGLGWEQFF
>.|TRBV19|TRBJ1-2|18
TGTGCCAGTAGTATAGATCGGGAGGTGGAAGTTAATAACTATGGCTACACCTTC
CASSIDREVEVNNYGYTF
>.|TRBV5-6|TRBJ1-1|13
TGTGCCAGCAGCTTGGGCGGGGTGACTGAAGCTTTCTTT
CASSLGGVTEAFF
>TRBD1|TRBV5-6|TRBJ2-7|16
TGTGCCAGCAGCTTAATGAGTGGACAGGGATTCCACGAGCAGTACTTC
CASSLMSGQGFHEQYF
>TRBD1|TRBV4-3|TRBJ1-6|16
TGCGCCAGCAGCCAAGGCGCGACAGGGGACGAATCACCCCTCCACTTT
CASSQGATGDESPLHF
>.|TRBV30|TRBJ1-2|13
TGTGCCTGGAGACGACGGGGAGGATATGGCTACACCTTC
CAWRRRGGYGYTF